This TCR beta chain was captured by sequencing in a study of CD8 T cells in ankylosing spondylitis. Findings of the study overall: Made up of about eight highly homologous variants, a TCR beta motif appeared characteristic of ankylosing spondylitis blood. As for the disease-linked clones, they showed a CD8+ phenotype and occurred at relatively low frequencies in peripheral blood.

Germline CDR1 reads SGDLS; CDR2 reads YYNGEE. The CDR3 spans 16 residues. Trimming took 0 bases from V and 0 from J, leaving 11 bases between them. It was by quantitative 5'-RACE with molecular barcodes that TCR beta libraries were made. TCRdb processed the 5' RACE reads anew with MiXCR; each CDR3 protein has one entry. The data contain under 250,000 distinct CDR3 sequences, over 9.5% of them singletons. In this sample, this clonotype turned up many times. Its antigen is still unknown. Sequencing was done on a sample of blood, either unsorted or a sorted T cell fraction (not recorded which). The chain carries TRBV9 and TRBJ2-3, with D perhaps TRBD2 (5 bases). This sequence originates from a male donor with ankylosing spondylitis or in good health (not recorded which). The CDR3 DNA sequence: TGTGCCAGCAGCGTAGCTGGGAGTCTGAGCACAGATACGCAGTATTTT. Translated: CASSVAGSLSTDTQYF.